The text below deals with one T cell receptor beta chain. This specimen comes from a study of Ad26.COV2.S vaccination and SARS-CoV-2 variants. As for the study in general: Into the muscle, Ad26.COV2.S was dosed once or twice, 56 days apart.

V was shortened by 5 bases and J by 9 bases, with 20 bases between the two germline ends. CDR1 is MDHEN, CDR2 SYDVKM, per germline. The CDR3 runs to 15 residues. The treatment is: 15 to 20 received Ad26.COV2.S at low or high dose, single or two shots; about 5 received placebo; per-sample allocation not given. Samples came from day 63 after the first vaccine or placebo injection. It was Wuhan-strain SARS-CoV-2 spike that the Ad26 vaccine vector expressed. Libraries were prepared by immunoSEQ multiplex PCR; TCRdb keeps only in-frame clonotypes and omits some of them. This sample has roughly 380,000 clones, with more than 75% found just once.

The chain couples TRBV28 to TRBJ1-5; no definite D call. This specimen was peripheral blood, taken in a trial of Ad26.COV2.S vaccine versus placebo. The origin of this receptor is a person aged 18-65 years who received the Ad26.COV2.S COVID-19 vaccine or a placebo. The CDR3 loop reads CASSPLQGSEWPQHF. The CDR3 nucleotides read TGTGCCAGCAGTCCCCTCCAAGGTTCGGAGTGGCCCCAGCATTTT.